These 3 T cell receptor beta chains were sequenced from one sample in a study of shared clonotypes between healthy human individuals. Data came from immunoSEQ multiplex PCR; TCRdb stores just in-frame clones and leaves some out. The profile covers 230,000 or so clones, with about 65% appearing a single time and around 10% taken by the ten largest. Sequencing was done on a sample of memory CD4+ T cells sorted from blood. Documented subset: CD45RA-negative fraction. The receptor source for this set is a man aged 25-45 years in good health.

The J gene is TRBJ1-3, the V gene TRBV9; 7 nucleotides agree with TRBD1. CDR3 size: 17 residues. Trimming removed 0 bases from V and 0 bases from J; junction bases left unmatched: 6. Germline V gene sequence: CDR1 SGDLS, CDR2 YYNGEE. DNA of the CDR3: TGTGCCAGCAGCGTAGGATCGGGACAGAGCTCTGGAAACACCATATATTTT. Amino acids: CASSVGSGQSSGNTIYF.

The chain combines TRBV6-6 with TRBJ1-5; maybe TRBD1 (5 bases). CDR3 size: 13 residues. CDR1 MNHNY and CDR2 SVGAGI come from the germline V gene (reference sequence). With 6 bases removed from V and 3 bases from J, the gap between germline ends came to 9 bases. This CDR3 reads CASSPGHNQPQHF. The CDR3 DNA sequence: TGTGCCAGCAGCCCAGGGCACAATCAGCCCCAGCATTTT.

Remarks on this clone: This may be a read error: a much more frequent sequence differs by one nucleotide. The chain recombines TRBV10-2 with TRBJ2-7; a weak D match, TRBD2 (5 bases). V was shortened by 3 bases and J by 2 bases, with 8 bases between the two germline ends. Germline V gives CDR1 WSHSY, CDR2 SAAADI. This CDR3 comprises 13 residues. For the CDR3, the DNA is TGCGCCAGCAGTGAAGGGAGAACCTACGAGCAGTACTTC. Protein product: CASSEGRTYEQYF.